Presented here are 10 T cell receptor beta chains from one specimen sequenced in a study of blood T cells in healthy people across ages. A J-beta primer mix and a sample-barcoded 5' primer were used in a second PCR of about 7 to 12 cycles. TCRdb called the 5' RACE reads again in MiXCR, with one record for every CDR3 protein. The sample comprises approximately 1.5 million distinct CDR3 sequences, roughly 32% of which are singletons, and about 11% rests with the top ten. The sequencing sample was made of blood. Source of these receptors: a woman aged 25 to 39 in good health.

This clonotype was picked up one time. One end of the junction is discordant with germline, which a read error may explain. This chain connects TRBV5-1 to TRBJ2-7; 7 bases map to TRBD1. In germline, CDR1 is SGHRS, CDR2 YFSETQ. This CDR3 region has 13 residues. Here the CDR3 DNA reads TGCACCAGCAAGCGGACAGGAGATTACGAGCAGTACTTC. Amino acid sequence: CTSKRTGDYEQYF.

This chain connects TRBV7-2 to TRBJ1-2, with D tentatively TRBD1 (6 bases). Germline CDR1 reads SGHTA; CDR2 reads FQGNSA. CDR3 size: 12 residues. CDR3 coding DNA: TGTGCAATCACAGGGCCTCTCTATGGCTACACCTTC. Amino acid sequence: CAITGPLYGYTF. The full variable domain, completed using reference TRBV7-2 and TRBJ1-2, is GAGVSQSPSNKVTEKGKDVELRCDPISGHTALYWYRQSLGQGLEFLIYFQGNSAPDKSGLPSDRFSAERTGGSVSTLTIQRTQQEDSAVYLCAITGPLYGYTFGSGTRLTVV.

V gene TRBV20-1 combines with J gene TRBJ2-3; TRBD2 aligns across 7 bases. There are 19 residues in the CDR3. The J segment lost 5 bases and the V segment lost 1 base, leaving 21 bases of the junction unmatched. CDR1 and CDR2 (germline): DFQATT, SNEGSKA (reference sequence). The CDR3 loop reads CSARVYLRVRESLVDTQYF. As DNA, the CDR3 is TGCAGTGCTAGAGTTTACCTTAGGGTGCGGGAGTCCTTAGTAGATACGCAGTATTTT.

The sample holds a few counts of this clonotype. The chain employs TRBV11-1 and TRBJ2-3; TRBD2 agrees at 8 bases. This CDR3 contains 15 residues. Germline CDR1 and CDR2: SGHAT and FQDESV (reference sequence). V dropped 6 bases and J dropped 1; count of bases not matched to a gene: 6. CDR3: CASSPSGLGTDTQYF. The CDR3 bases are TGTGCCAGCAGTCCTAGCGGGCTAGGCACAGATACGCAGTATTTT.

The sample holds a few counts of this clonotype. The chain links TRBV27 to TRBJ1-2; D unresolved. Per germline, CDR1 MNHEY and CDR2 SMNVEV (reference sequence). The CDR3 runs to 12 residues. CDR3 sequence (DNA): TGTGTCTCGGTCGGGCAGAACTATGGCTACACCTTC. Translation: CVSVGQNYGYTF.

The CDR3: CASSPLGLNLRETQYF. CDR3 coding DNA: TGTGCCAGCAGCCCCCTCGGCCTAAACCTTAGGGAGACCCAGTACTTC. The V and J genes are TRBV7-8 and TRBJ2-5, with D unclear. V was clipped by 5 bases and J by 5 bases, with 21 bases between them. In germline, CDR1 is SGHVS, CDR2 FQNEAQ. The CDR3 length is 16 residues. The whole variable domain, remainder taken from reference TRBV7-8 and TRBJ2-5, is GAGVSQSPRYKVAKRGQDVALRCDPISGHVSLFWYQQALGQGPEFLTYFQNEAQLDKSGLPSDRFFAERPEGSVSTLKIQRTQQEDSAVYLCASSPLGLNLRETQYFGPGTRLLVL.

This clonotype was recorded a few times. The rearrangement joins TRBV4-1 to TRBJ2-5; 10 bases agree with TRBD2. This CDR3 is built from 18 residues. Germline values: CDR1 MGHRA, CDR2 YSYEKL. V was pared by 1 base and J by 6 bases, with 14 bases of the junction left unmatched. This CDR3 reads CASSQAKGSGGPRKTQYF. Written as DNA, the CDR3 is TGCGCCAGCAGCCAAGCTAAGGGTAGCGGGGGGCCCCGGAAGACCCAGTACTTC.

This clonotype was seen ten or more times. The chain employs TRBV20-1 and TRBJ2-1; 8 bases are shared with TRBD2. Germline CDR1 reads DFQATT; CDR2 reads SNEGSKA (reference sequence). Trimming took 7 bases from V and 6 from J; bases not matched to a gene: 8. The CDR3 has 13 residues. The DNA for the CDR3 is TGCAGTGAACCGGGACTAGGAACCAATGAGCAGTTCTTC. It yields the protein CSEPGLGTNEQFF.

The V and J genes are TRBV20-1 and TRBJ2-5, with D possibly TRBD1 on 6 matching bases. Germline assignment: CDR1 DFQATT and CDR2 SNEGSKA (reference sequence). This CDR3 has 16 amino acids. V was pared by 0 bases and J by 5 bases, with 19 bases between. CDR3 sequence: CSARDGRGNFQETQYF. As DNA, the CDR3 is TGCAGTGCTAGAGATGGCAGGGGTAATTTCCAGGAGACCCAGTACTTC.

The CDR3 bases are TGTGCCATCAGGGAAGGGGCGCGGGGGGGGCCCCAGCATTTT. Its translation: CAIREGARGGPQHF. This sequence joins TRBV10-3 and TRBJ1-5, with D possibly being TRBD1 (5 bases). Germline V gene lookup returns CDR1 ENHRY and CDR2 SYGVKD. Deletions cut 6 bases from V and 9 bases from J, with 18 bases between. The CDR3 is 14 amino acids.